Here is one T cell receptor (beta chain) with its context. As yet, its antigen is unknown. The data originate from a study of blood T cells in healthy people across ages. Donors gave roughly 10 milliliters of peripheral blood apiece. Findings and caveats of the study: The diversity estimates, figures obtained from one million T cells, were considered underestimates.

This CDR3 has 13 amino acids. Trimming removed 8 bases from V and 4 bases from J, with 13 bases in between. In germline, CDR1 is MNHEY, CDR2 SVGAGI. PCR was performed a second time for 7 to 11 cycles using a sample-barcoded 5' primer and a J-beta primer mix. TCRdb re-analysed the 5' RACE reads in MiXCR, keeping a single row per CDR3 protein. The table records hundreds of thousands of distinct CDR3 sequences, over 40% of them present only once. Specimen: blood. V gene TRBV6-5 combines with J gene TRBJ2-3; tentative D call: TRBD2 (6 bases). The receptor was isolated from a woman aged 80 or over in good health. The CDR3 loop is CASGTSGADTQYF. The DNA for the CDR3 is TGTGCCAGCGGTACTTCGGGGGCAGATACGCAGTATTTT.